This T cell receptor (beta chain) was sequenced in a study of blood T cell repertoires in COVID-19. Study in general: COVID-19 samples from acute and convalescent phases originated in the United States, Italy and Spain. T cells, B-cell-depleted T cells, or PBMCs supplied cDNA or gDNA.

As handled by the study authors: Amplification from reference gene primers served as the basis for estimated nucleated cell counts. Data came from immunoSEQ multiplex PCR; TCRdb stores just in-frame clones and leaves some out. That table supplies the V and J calls and clone size; D and trimming were determined from the DNA. Here the sample spans 150,000 or so clones, around 84% being singletons. V was trimmed by 0 bases and J by 1 base, leaving 12 bases between them. Germline V gene lookup returns CDR1 MNHEY and CDR2 SVGEGT. The length of the CDR3 is 16 residues. The source of this sequence is a human donor in a cohort sampled during active COVID-19. This chain joins TRBV6-2 or TRBV6-3 and TRBJ1-2; D gene ambiguous. Sequencing input: peripheral blood. CDR3 residues: CASSYSSRTYNYGYTF. For the CDR3, the DNA is TGTGCCAGCAGTTACTCGTCCAGAACGTATAACTATGGCTACACCTTC.